The clone carrying this TCR beta chain was counted between two and nine times. The germline CDR1 and CDR2 sequences are SGDLS and YYNGEE. Trimming took off 3 bases at V and 2 bases at J, with 11 bases between the two ends. CDR3 length equals 14 residues. This sample stems from a study of blood T cell repertoires in COVID-19. In the authors' workflow: Quantification of nucleated cells was approximated via reference gene primer amplification. The repertoire was sequenced with immunoSEQ multiplex PCR; TCRdb's copy has only in-frame clones and lacks some. That table is the source of V, J and clone size, and D and trimming were worked out from the DNA. The profile shows about 280,000 clones, roughly 88% of them singletons.

Specimen: peripheral blood. This TCR was sampled from a young man with active or convalescent COVID-19. This rearrangement joins TRBV9 to TRBJ1-2; D may be TRBD1 (5 bases). CDR3 in DNA: TGTGCCAGCAGCGCGAGCAGGACAAACTATGGCTACACCTTC. Protein: CASSASRTNYGYTF.